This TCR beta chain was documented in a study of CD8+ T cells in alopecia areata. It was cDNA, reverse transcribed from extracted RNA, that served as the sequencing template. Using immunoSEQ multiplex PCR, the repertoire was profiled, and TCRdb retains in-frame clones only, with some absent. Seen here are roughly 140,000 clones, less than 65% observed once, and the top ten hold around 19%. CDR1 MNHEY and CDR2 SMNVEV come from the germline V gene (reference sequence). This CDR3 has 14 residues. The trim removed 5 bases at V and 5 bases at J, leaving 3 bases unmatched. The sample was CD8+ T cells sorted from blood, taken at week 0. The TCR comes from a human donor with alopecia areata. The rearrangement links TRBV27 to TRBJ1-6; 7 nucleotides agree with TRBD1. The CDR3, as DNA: TGTGCCAGCAGTGTGGGACAGAATAATTCACCCCTCCACTTT. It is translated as CASSVGQNNSPLHF.